One and the same sample provided the 22 T cell receptor beta chains below, sequenced in a study of cytomegalovirus exposure and HLA in healthy donors. Primers included in the PCR were 60 Vbeta and 13 Jbeta primers. Libraries were prepared by immunoSEQ multiplex PCR; TCRdb keeps only in-frame clonotypes and omits some of them. Of some 140,000 clones detected, about 80% appear once; the ten largest clones hold roughly 4%. Sequenced input: PBMCs. These receptors were taken from a woman in her 40s in good health and CMV-seronegative.

This chain links TRBV2 with TRBJ1-1; D may be TRBD1 (6 bases). This CDR3 is 16 amino acids long. V shed 2 bases and J shed 6 bases, with 19 bases lying between them. The germline V gene encodes CDR1 SNHLY and CDR2 FYNNEI. In DNA form, the CDR3 reads TGTGCCAGCAGTGAACCTGGGGGGGGCGGATGGGCTGAAGCTTTCTTT. It translates to CASSEPGGGGWAEAFF. The variable domain in full, completed from reference TRBV2 and TRBJ1-1, reads EPEVTQTPSHQVTQMGQEVILRCVPISNHLYFYWYRQILGQKVEFLVSFYNNEISEKSEIFDDQFSVERPDGSNFTLKIRSTKLEDSAMYFCASSEPGGGGWAEAFFGQGTRLTVV.

This chain joins TRBV7-9 and TRBJ1-1; D remains unclear. Between the trimmed V and J ends, which lost 6 bases and 6 bases, there was a span of 17 bases. Germline loops: CDR1 SEHNR, CDR2 FQNEAQ (reference sequence). This CDR3 has 14 amino acids. CDR3 sequence: CASRNKDGVAEAFF. The CDR3 bases are TGTGCCAGCAGGAACAAAGACGGGGTCGCTGAAGCTTTCTTT.

The chain is built from TRBV6-4 and TRBJ1-1; D is perhaps TRBD1 (6 bases). V dropped 9 bases and J dropped 1 base, with 12 bases sitting between them. Per the germline V gene, CDR1 is MRHNA and CDR2 is SNTAGT. The CDR3 sequence is 13 residues long. The CDR3 here is CARLDSENTEAFF. Here the CDR3 DNA reads TGTGCCAGACTGGACAGTGAGAACACTGAAGCTTTCTTT.

The chain uses TRBV4-1 and TRBJ2-7; D possibly corresponds to TRBD1 (6 bases). The CDR3 covers 15 residues. V was cut by 5 bases and J by 2 bases, with 16 bases left in between. In germline, CDR1 is MGHRA, CDR2 YSYEKL. The CDR3 loop reads CASSSSPTGTYEQYF. The DNA for the CDR3 is TGCGCCAGCAGCTCATCCCCGACAGGCACCTACGAGCAGTACTTC.

This chain uses TRBV7-2 with TRBJ2-1; tentatively, D is TRBD1 (5 bases). CDR3 length equals 15 residues. The V gene's germline CDR1 is SGHTA and CDR2 FQGNSA. Trimming took off 2 bases at V and 7 bases at J, with 15 bases between the two ends. CDR3: CASSLTGSYYNEQFF. As DNA, the CDR3 is TGTGCCAGCAGCTTAACAGGTTCCTACTATAATGAGCAGTTCTTC.

Concerning this clone itself: Other DNA sequences in the sample encode the same CDR3. The chain combines TRBV19 with TRBJ1-1; the D is unclear. Germline CDR1 reads LNHDA; CDR2 reads SQIVND (reference sequence). There are 12 residues in the CDR3. The V gene lost 3 bases and the J gene lost 5 bases, with 7 bases spanning the gap. CDR3 in DNA: TGTGCCAGTAGTATGGGAGGGACTGAAGCTTTCTTT. Translation gives CASSMGGTEAFF. Combining the CDR3 with reference TRBV19 and TRBJ1-1 gives the whole variable domain DGGITQSPKYLFRKEGQNVTLSCEQNLNHDAMYWYRQDPGQGLRLIYYSQIVNDFQKGDIAEGYSVSREKKESFPLTVTSAQKNPTAFYLCASSMGGTEAFFGQGTRLTVV.

The V gene is TRBV5-1, the J gene TRBJ1-2, with 7 bases fitting TRBD1. V gave up 0 bases and J gave up 6 bases; unmatched junction bases: 2. There are 13 residues in the CDR3. Per the germline V gene, CDR1 is SGHRS and CDR2 is YFSETQ. The CDR3 DNA reads as TGCGCCAGCAGCTTGGGACAGGGAGATGGCTACACCTTC. Amino acid sequence: CASSLGQGDGYTF.

This clone was detected ten times or more. V usage is TRBV29-1 and J usage is TRBJ1-1, with 9 nucleotides matching TRBD1. Germline loops: CDR1 SQVTM, CDR2 ANQGSEA. The CDR3 is 15 amino acids. Trimming at V came to 4 bases and at J to 0 bases, leaving 6 bases not matched to a gene. The CDR3 bases are TGCAGCGTTGGGGGACAGGGAGGGATGAACACTGAAGCTTTCTTT. Encoded protein: CSVGGQGGMNTEAFF. Full variable domain (missing parts from reference TRBV29-1 and TRBJ1-1): SAVISQKPSRDICQRGTSLTIQCQVDSQVTMMFWYRQQPGQSLTLIATANQGSEATYESGFVIDKFPISRPNLTFSTLTVSNMSPEDSSIYLCSVGGQGGMNTEAFFGQGTRLTVV.

This chain connects TRBV25-1 to TRBJ1-1, with 11 bases aligning to TRBD1. The V and J ends lost 4 bases and 0 bases, in that order; junction bases with no gene match: 7. CDR1 MGHDK and CDR2 SYGVNS come from the germline V gene. This CDR3 has 17 amino acids. For the CDR3, the DNA is TGTGCCAGCAGTGGGTGGGGACAGGGGGGCCTGAACACTGAAGCTTTCTTT. It translates to CASSGWGQGGLNTEAFF.

This clone was detected once. This chain connects TRBV5-1 to TRBJ1-1, with D perhaps matching TRBD1 (6 bases). CDR3 length: 13 amino acids. Trimming removed 7 bases from V and 8 bases from J, with 18 bases in between. Per germline, CDR1 SGHRS and CDR2 YFSETQ. This CDR3 reads CASGGSGQYEAFF. The DNA for the CDR3 is TGCGCCAGCGGGGGATCCGGACAGTACGAAGCTTTCTTT.

The chain uses TRBV19 and TRBJ2-3; D is unclear. Between the trimmed V and J ends, which lost 3 bases and 2 bases, there was a span of 6 bases. The CDR3 length is 13 residues. Germline V CDR1 and CDR2: LNHDA, SQIVND (reference sequence). The CDR3 reads CASSMRFTDTQYF. The CDR3 nucleotides read TGTGCCAGTAGTATGCGCTTCACAGATACGCAGTATTTT.

As to this clone: Other DNA sequences from this sample encode an identical CDR3 as well. The chain links TRBV18 to TRBJ1-6, with D possibly TRBD1 on 5 matching bases. The ends were cut back, 6 bases at V and 10 bases at J, with 16 bases in the middle. The CDR3 is made up of 14 amino acids. CDR1 KGHSH and CDR2 LQKENI come from the germline V gene. CDR3 sequence (DNA): TGTGCCAGCTCCCCTGGCGCCCAGGGATCACCCCTCCACTTT. Its protein product is CASSPGAQGSPLHF. Supplemented by reference TRBV18 and TRBJ1-6, the full variable domain reads NAGVMQNPRHLVRRRGQEARLRCSPMKGHSHVYWYRQLPEEGLKFMVYLQKENIIDESGMPKERFSAEFPKEGPSILRIQQVVRGDSAAYFCASSPGAQGSPLHFGNGTRLTVT.

The genes are TRBV13 and TRBJ2-1, with TRBD2 identical over 7 bases. The ends lost 6 bases at V and 8 bases at J; junction bases unmatched: 4. The CDR3 extends over 12 amino acids. Germline loops: CDR1 PRHDT, CDR2 FYEKMQ (reference sequence). The CDR3, as DNA: TGTGCCAGCAGGGGGGGGAGGTATGAGCAGTTCTTC. Translation gives CASRGGRYEQFF.

The chain employs TRBV11-3 and TRBJ2-1; the D is unclear. CDR1 is SGHNT, CDR2 YENEEA, per germline. The germline V and J ends were trimmed by 1 base and 3 bases, with 7 bases remaining between them. The CDR3 consists of 14 residues. CDR3 nucleotides: TGTGCCAGCAGCTTAGGGGCTCTCTACAATGAGCAGTTCTTC. It specifies CASSLGALYNEQFF.

This clone was counted between two and nine times. The rearrangement links TRBV11-2 to TRBJ2-2; possibly TRBD1 for D (7 bases). CDR1 is SGHAT and CDR2 is FQNNGV in the germline V gene. V was trimmed by 8 bases and J by 7 bases, leaving 17 bases between them. This CDR3 comprises 14 residues. CDR3 protein: CASQPQGGIGELFF. The CDR3 DNA is TGTGCCAGCCAGCCGCAGGGGGGTATCGGGGAGCTGTTTTTT.

The V and J genes are TRBV6-5 and TRBJ1-6; D unresolved. Germline V gene sequence: CDR1 MNHEY, CDR2 SVGAGI. The CDR3 extends over 16 amino acids. V was pared by 4 bases and J by 4 bases, with 14 bases between. This CDR3 reads CASSSGSERYNSPLHF. DNA of the CDR3: TGTGCCAGCAGTTCCGGGTCGGAACGGTATAATTCACCCCTCCACTTT.

The rearrangement joins TRBV18 to TRBJ2-3; the D gene is possibly TRBD1 (6 bases). V was pared by 3 bases and J by 5 bases, with 15 bases between. Germline values: CDR1 KGHSH, CDR2 LQKENI. This CDR3 is built from 15 residues. The CDR3 spells CASSPKTQTGDTQYF. The CDR3 region has the DNA TGTGCCAGCTCACCGAAAACCCAGACAGGAGATACGCAGTATTTT.

V is TRBV5-1 and J is TRBJ1-1, with TRBD1 as a possible D gene (5 bases). V was trimmed by 4 bases and J by 3 bases, leaving 16 bases between them. Germline V gene sequence: CDR1 SGHRS, CDR2 YFSETQ. The CDR3 has 15 amino acids. CDR3 residues: CASSRGGVGDTEAFF. Written as DNA, the CDR3 is TGCGCCAGCAGCCGGGGGGGTGTAGGGGACACTGAAGCTTTCTTT. The variable domain in full, with the rest retrieved from reference TRBV5-1 and TRBJ1-1, is KAGVTQTPRYLIKTRGQQVTLSCSPISGHRSVSWYQQTPGQGLQFLFEYFSETQRNKGNFPGRFSGRQFSNSRSEMNVSTLELGDSALYLCASSRGGVGDTEAFFGQGTRLTVV.

The J gene is TRBJ1-5, the V gene TRBV7-9; D is possibly TRBD1 (5 bases). Trimming shortened V by 5 bases and J by 1 base, and 24 bases separated the two germline ends. CDR1 SEHNR and CDR2 FQNEAQ come from the germline V gene (reference sequence). This CDR3 region has 19 residues. The CDR3 sequence: CASSQGPGRGLGSNQPQHF. The CDR3 nucleotides are TGTGCCAGCAGCCAAGGGCCGGGGCGGGGTTTGGGGAGCAATCAGCCCCAGCATTTT. Together with reference TRBV7-9 and TRBJ1-5, the CDR3 gives the full variable domain: DTGVSQNPRHKITKRGQNVTFRCDPISEHNRLYWYRQTLGQGPEFLTYFQNEAQLEKSRLLSDRFSAERPKGSFSTLEIQRTEQGDSAMYLCASSQGPGRGLGSNQPQHFGDGTRLSIL.

The chain combines TRBV25-1 with TRBJ2-1, with TRBD1 as a possible D gene (5 bases). The CDR3 length is 14 residues. The germline V gene encodes CDR1 MGHDK and CDR2 SYGVNS. V was trimmed by 10 bases and J by 1 base, leaving 14 bases between them. The CDR3 bases are TGTGCCACCCAATCACGGACATCCTACAATGAGCAGTTCTTC. It codes for CATQSRTSYNEQFF.

The V gene is TRBV7-9, the J gene TRBJ2-3; TRBD2 might be the D (6 bases). Trimming took 4 bases from V and 5 from J, leaving 10 bases between them. The CDR3 has 13 residues. Germline CDR1 reads SEHNR; CDR2 reads FQNEAQ (reference sequence). CDR3 protein: CASSSVGRDTQYF. CDR3 coding DNA: TGTGCCAGCAGCTCAGTCGGGAGAGATACGCAGTATTTT.

The V and J genes are TRBV7-9 and TRBJ2-5, with 7 bases that match TRBD1. The CDR3 sequence is 14 residues long. V shed 2 bases and J 7 bases; nucleotides not matched to a gene: 7. Germline-derived CDR1 and CDR2 are SEHNR and FQNEAQ (reference sequence). The CDR3 protein is CASSLPLEGATQYF. The CDR3 nucleotides are TGTGCCAGCAGCTTACCTCTAGAGGGGGCGACCCAGTACTTC.